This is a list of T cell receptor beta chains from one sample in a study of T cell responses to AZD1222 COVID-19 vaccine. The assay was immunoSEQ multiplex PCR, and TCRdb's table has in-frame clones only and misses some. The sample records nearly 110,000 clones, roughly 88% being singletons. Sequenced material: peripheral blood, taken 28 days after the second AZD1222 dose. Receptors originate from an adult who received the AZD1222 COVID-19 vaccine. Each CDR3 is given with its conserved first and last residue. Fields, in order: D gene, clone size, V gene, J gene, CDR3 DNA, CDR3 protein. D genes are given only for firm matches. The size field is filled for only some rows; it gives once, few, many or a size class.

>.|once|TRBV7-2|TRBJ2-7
TGTGCCAGCAGCGCGGGGACACACTACGAGCAGTACTTC
CASSAGTHYEQYF
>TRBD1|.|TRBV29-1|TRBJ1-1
TGCAGCGTTGTAGCCCCATGGGGACAGAGGAACACTGAAGCTTTCTTT
CSVVAPWGQRNTEAFF
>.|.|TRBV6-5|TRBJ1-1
TGTGCCAGCAGAGCCGGGGGCGCTGGGGACACTGAAGCTTTCTTT
CASRAGGAGDTEAFF
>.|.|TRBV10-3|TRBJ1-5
TGTGCCACAGGGAAGGAGGGAAGTCAGCCCCAGCATTTT
CATGKEGSQPQHF
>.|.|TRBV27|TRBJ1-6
TGTGCCAGCGGGGGGCGGCGAGTCACCTATAATTCACCCCTCCACTTT
CASGGRRVTYNSPLHF
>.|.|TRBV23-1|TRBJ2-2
TGCGCCAGCAAGTGGAGAGCGGGGGAGCTGTTTTTT
CASKWRAGELFF
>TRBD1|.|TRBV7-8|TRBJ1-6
TGTGCCGCCAAGACAGGGGCAGGTTCACCCCTCCACTTT
CAAKTGAGSPLHF
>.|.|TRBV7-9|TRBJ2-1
TGTGCCAGCAGCTTAGGTAGCTCAAACAATGAGCAGTTCTTC
CASSLGSSNNEQFF
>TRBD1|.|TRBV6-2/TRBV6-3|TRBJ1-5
TGTGCCAGCAGTACCGGGACAGGGTATCCCTTACACCAGCCCCAGCATTTT
CASSTGTGYPLHQPQHF
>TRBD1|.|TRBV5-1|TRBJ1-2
TGCGCCAGCAGCACCGGACAGGTTTATGGCTACACCTTC
CASSTGQVYGYTF
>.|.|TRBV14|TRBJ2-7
TGTGCCAGCAGCCCCTTCGGCTACGAGCAGTACTTC
CASSPFGYEQYF
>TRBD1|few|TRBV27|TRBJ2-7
TGTGCCACCACAATCGACAGGGGGATCTACGAGCAGTACTTC
CATTIDRGIYEQYF
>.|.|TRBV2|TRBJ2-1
TGTGCCAGCCATGGGGGGTACTTTGGCAATGAGCAGTTCTTC
CASHGGYFGNEQFF
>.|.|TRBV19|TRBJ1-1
TGTGCCAGTAGCCCCGGACGTGGTGGGAGTGAAGCTTTCTTT
CASSPGRGGSEAFF
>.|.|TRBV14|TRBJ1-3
TGTGCCAGCAGCCAATTAGGGTCACGAAGCTCTGGAAACACCATATATTTT
CASSQLGSRSSGNTIYF
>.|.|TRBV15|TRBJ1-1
TGTGCCACCAGCAGAGCAGCGAACACTGAAGCTTTCTTT
CATSRAANTEAFF
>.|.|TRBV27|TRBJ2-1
TGTGCCAGCATGGTAAGCTCCTACAATGAGCAGTTCTTC
CASMVSSYNEQFF
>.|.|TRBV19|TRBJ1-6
TGTGCCAGTAGACAGACTTTGGAATCTTCACCCCTCCACTTT
CASRQTLESSPLHF
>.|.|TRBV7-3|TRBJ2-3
TGTGCCAGCAGCTTATCGGGAAATACGCAGTATTTT
CASSLSGNTQYF
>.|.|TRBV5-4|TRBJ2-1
TGTGCCAGCAGCTTGGACGGGGCCCCCTCTTCCTACAATGAGCAGTTCTTC
CASSLDGAPSSYNEQFF
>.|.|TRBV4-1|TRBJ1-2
TGCGCCAGCAGCCAAGAGGCCAGGGCGGATGGCTACACCTTC
CASSQEARADGYTF
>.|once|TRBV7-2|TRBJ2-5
TGTGCCAGCAGCTCAGGAAACCCATCGGAGACCCAGTACTTC
CASSSGNPSETQYF
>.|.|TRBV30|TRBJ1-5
TGTGCCTGGAGTAGGGCGGCACCCGGGCCCCAGCCCCAGCATTTT
CAWSRAAPGPQPQHF
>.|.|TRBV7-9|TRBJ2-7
TGTGCCAGCAGCATCTCCTACGAGCAGTACTTC
CASSISYEQYF
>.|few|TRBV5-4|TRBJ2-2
TGTGCCAGCAGCTTGGATTCCGGAGAGCTCACCGGGGAGCTGTTTTTT
CASSLDSGELTGELFF
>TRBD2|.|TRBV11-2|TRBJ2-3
TGTGCCAGCAGCCCCTCCGGGACTAGCGGGGGCACAGATACGCAGTATTTT
CASSPSGTSGGTDTQYF